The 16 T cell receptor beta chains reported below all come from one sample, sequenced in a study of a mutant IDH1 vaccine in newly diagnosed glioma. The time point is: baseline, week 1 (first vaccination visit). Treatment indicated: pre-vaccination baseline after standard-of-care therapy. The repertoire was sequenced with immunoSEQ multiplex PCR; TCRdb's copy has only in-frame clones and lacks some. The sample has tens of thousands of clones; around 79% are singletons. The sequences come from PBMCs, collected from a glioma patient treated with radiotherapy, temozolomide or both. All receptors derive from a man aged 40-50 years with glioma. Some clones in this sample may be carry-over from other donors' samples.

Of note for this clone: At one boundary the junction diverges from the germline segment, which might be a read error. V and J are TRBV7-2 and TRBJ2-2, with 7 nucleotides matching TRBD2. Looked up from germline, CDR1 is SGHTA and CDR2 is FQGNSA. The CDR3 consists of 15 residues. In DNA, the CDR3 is TGTGCCAGCAGCCTAGCGGTCGGGAACACCGGGGAGCTGTTTTTT. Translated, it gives CASSLAVGNTGELFF.

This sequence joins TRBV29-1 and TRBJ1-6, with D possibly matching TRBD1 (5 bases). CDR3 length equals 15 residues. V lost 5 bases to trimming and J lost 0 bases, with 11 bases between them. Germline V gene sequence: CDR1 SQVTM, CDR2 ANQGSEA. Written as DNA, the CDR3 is TGCAGCGTTCGGGGGGGGAGCTCCTATAATTCACCCCTCCACTTT. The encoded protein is CSVRGGSSYNSPLHF.

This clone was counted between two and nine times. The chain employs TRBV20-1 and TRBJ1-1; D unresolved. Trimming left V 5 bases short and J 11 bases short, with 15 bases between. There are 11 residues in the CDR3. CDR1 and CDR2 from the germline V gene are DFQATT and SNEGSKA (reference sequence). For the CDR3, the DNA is TGCAGTGCTTCCCAACCCCGAGGGGCTTTCTTT. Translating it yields CSASQPRGAFF.

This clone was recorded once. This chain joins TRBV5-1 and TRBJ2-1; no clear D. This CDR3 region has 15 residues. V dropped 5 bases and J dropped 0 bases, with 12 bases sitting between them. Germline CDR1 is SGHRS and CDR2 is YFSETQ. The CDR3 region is CASRKAAFSYNEQFF. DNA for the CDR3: TGCGCCAGCAGAAAAGCAGCCTTCTCCTACAATGAGCAGTTCTTC.

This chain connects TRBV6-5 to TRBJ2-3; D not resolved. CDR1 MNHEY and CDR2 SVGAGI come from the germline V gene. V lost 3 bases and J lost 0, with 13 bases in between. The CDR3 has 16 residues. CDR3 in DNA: TGTGCCAGCAGTTATTCGCCTAGACCTAGCACAGATACGCAGTATTTT. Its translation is CASSYSPRPSTDTQYF.

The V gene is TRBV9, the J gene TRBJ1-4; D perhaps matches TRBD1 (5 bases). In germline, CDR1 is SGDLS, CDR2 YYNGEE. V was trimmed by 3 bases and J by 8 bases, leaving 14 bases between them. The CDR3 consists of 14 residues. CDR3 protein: CASSGSRDGEKLFF. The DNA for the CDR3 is TGTGCCAGCAGCGGTTCCCGGGACGGCGAAAAACTGTTTTTT.

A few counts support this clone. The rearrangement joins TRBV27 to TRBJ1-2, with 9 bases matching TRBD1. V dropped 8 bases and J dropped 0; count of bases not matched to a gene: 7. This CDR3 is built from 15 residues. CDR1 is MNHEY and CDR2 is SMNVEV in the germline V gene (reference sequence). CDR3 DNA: TGTGCCAGCCGCATGGACAGGGGAGCTAACTATGGCTACACCTTC. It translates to CASRMDRGANYGYTF.

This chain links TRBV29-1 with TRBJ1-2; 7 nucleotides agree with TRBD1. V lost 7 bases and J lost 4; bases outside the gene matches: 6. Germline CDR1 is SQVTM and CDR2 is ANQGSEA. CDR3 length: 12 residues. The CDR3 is CSDSTGIYGYTF. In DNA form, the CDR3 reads TGCAGCGACTCGACAGGGATCTATGGCTACACCTTC.

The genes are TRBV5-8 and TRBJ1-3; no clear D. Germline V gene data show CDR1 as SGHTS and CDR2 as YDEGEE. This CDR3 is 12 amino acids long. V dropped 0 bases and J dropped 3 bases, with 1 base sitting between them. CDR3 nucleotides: TGTGCCAGCAGCTTGGGTGGAAACACCATATATTTT. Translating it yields CASSLGGNTIYF.

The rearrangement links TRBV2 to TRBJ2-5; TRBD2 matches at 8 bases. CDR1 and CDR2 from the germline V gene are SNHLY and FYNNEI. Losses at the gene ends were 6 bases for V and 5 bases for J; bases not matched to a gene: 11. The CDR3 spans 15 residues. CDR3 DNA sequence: TGTGCCAGCAGGGGTTACGGGACTAGTGTTGAGACCCAGTACTTC. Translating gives CASRGYGTSVETQYF. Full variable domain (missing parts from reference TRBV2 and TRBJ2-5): EPEVTQTPSHQVTQMGQEVILRCVPISNHLYFYWYRQILGQKVEFLVSFYNNEISEKSEIFDDQFSVERPDGSNFTLKIRSTKLEDSAMYFCASRGYGTSVETQYFGPGTRLLVL.

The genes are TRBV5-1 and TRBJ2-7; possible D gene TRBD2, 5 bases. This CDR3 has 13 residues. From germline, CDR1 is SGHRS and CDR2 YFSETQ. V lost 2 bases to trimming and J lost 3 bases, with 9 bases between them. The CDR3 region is CASSFGGSYEQYF. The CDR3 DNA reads TGCGCCAGCAGCTTTGGAGGCAGCTACGAGCAGTACTTC.

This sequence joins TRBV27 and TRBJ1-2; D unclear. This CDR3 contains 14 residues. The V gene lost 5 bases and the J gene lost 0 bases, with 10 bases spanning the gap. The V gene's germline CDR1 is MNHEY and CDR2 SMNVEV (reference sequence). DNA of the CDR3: TGTGCCAGCAGTCTAACCTATTCTAACTATGGCTACACCTTC. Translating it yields CASSLTYSNYGYTF.

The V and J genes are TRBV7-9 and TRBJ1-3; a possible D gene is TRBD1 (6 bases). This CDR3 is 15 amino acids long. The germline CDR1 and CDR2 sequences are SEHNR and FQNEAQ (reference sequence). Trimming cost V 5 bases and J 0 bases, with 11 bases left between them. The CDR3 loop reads CASSPAGASGNTIYF. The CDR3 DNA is TGTGCCAGCAGCCCTGCGGGGGCCTCTGGAAACACCATATATTTT.

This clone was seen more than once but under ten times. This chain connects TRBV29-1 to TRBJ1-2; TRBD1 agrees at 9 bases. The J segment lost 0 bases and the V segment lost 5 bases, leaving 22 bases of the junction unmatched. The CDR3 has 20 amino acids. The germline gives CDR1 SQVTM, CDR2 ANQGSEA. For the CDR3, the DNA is TGCAGCGTTTGGGGGGATGAGGCCGGGACAGGGCAACCACCTAACTATGGCTACACCTTC. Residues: CSVWGDEAGTGQPPNYGYTF.

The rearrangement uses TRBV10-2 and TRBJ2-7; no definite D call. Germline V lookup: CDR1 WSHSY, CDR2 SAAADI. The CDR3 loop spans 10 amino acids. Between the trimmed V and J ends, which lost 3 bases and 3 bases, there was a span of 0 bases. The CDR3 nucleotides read TGCGCCAGCAGTGACTACGAGCAGTACTTC. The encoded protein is CASSDYEQYF.

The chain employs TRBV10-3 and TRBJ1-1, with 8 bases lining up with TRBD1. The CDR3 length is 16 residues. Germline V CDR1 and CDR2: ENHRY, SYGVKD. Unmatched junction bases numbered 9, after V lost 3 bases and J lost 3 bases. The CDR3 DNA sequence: TGTGCCATCAGTGACCCGTCGACAGGGGTGGACACTGAAGCTTTCTTT. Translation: CAISDPSTGVDTEAFF.